One sample yielded the 10 T cell receptor beta chains listed below, sequenced in a study of shared clonotypes between healthy human individuals. It was CD45RO-negative cells, positively selected for CCR7, that made up naive CD8 cells, with terminally differentiated effector memory CD45RA+ cells excluded. Clones were sequenced by immunoSEQ multiplex PCR, and TCRdb holds only the in-frame ones, with some missing. The data contain about 820,000 clones, around 92% of them singletons. Material for sequencing was naive CD8+ T cells sorted from blood. The receptor set was obtained from a man younger than 45 in good health.

The genes are TRBV13 and TRBJ2-7; possibly TRBD2 for D (6 bases). The CDR3 sequence is 13 residues long. Germline values: CDR1 PRHDT, CDR2 FYEKMQ (reference sequence). V was pared by 8 bases and J by 1 base, with 12 bases between. CDR3 residues: CASGTYGSYEQYF. The DNA for the CDR3 is TGTGCCAGCGGGACTTACGGATCCTACGAGCAGTACTTC.

This clone was observed once. The chain uses TRBV10-3 and TRBJ1-2, with D perhaps matching TRBD1 (5 bases). The V gene's germline CDR1 is ENHRY and CDR2 SYGVKD. V lost 10 bases to trimming and J lost 0 bases, with 12 bases between them. The CDR3 is made up of 13 amino acids. Here the CDR3 reads CATGDSPNYGYTF. The CDR3 DNA reads as TGTGCCACAGGCGACAGTCCTAACTATGGCTACACCTTC.

This sequence joins TRBV6-6 and TRBJ2-1; the D gene is possibly TRBD2 (6 bases). Germline values: CDR1 MNHNY, CDR2 SVGAGI (reference sequence). Trimming pared 1 base from V and 7 bases from J, leaving 14 bases between. CDR3 length equals 15 residues. CDR3 sequence (DNA): TGTGCCAGCAGTTACTATGAGACTAGAGGGAATGAGCAGTTCTTC. It is translated as CASSYYETRGNEQFF.

The J gene is TRBJ2-1, the V gene TRBV27, with D perhaps matching TRBD1 (5 bases). Germline CDR1 MNHEY, CDR2 SMNVEV (reference sequence). Trimming cost V 3 bases and J 2 bases, with 11 bases left between them. The CDR3 has 15 residues. CDR3 amino acids: CASSFLQAAYNEQFF. DNA for the CDR3: TGTGCCAGCAGTTTCTTACAGGCCGCCTACAATGAGCAGTTCTTC.

This chain connects TRBV9 to TRBJ1-2; D is uncertain. The V gene's germline CDR1 is SGDLS and CDR2 YYNGEE. The CDR3 covers 13 residues. V was cut by 4 bases and J by 4 bases, with 11 bases left in between. CDR3 bases: TGTGCCAGCAGCCCCGAGAACCTCTATGGCTACACCTTC. It specifies CASSPENLYGYTF.

CDR3 nucleotide sequence: TGTGCCAGCAGCCGTTCTACAGGGCTGGGAGTCTACGAGCAGTACTTC. Its protein is CASSRSTGLGVYEQYF. The chain uses TRBV7-9 and TRBJ2-7; the D gene is possibly TRBD1 (6 bases). CDR3 size: 16 residues. From germline, CDR1 is SEHNR and CDR2 FQNEAQ (reference sequence). V was clipped by 5 bases and J by 3 bases, with 20 bases between them.

This rearrangement joins TRBV27 to TRBJ1-2; a possible D gene is TRBD1 (5 bases). The V end was cut by 0 bases, the J end by 2 bases, with 10 bases between. The CDR3 spans 15 residues. CDR1 and CDR2 (germline): MNHEY, SMNVEV (reference sequence). The CDR3 here is CASSLSGDGNYGYTF. The CDR3, as DNA: TGTGCCAGCAGTTTATCCGGGGACGGCAACTATGGCTACACCTTC.

This clone was seen only a few times. The chain couples TRBV5-8 to TRBJ2-7; D is ambiguous. The germline CDR1 and CDR2 sequences are SGHTS and YDEGEE. Trimming left V 0 bases short and J 4 bases short, with 14 bases between. This CDR3 contains 15 residues. The CDR3 loop reads CASSLDLNGPYEQYF. Here the CDR3 DNA reads TGTGCCAGCAGCTTGGACCTGAACGGCCCTTACGAGCAGTACTTC.

V is TRBV7-9 and J is TRBJ2-7; 9 bases match TRBD1. Per germline, CDR1 SEHNR and CDR2 FQNEAQ (reference sequence). The CDR3 spans 16 residues. The V gene end was trimmed by 3 bases and the J gene end by 3 bases; junction bases not matched to a gene: 9. CDR3 DNA: TGTGCCAGCAGCTTCGTACAGGGGGCTCTAGGCTACGAGCAGTACTTC. Protein sequence: CASSFVQGALGYEQYF.

The rearrangement links TRBV15 to TRBJ2-7, with TRBD2 matching 9 bases. J gave up 4 bases and V 3 bases, and 10 bases lay outside the gene matches. This CDR3 region has 16 residues. Germline assignment: CDR1 LNHNV and CDR2 YYDKDF (reference sequence). The CDR3 DNA follows: TGTGCCACCAGCAGTGACATTAGCGGGAGATGGTACGAGCAGTACTTC. Its translation is CATSSDISGRWYEQYF.